These 22 T cell receptor beta chains were all obtained from the same sample, sequenced in a study of blood T cell repertoires in COVID-19. The protocol was immunoSEQ multiplex PCR, while the TCRdb copy is restricted to in-frame clones and leaves out a portion. The table includes 150,000 to 200,000 clones, around 80% detected once. The sequencing input was PBMCs or T cells enriched from blood (not recorded which). These receptors were collected from a man aged 40-49 years who had recovered from COVID-19.

The chain recombines TRBV9 with TRBJ1-4; D unresolved. The CDR3 loop spans 14 amino acids. Trimming removed 0 bases at V and 7 bases at J, with 10 bases between. Germline V gene sequence: CDR1 SGDLS, CDR2 YYNGEE. CDR3 in DNA: TGTGCCAGCAGCGTAGGAGCGGCACCTGAAAAACTGTTTTTT. It translates to CASSVGAAPEKLFF.

The chain employs TRBV2 and TRBJ2-3, with 11 nucleotides matching TRBD1. Germline V gene sequence: CDR1 SNHLY, CDR2 FYNNEI. The CDR3 is 16 residues long. V shed 4 bases and J 2 bases; nucleotides not matched to a gene: 5. As DNA, the CDR3 is TGTGCCAGCAGTGGACCCGGACAGGGGGCCACAGATACGCAGTATTTT. Protein sequence: CASSGPGQGATDTQYF.

The sample holds many counts of this clone. J is TRBJ2-3 and V is TRBV11-2; 13 nucleotides match TRBD2. Germline V CDR1 and CDR2: SGHAT, FQNNGV. The CDR3 extends over 15 amino acids. V dropped 4 bases and J dropped 5; count of bases not matched to a gene: 3. The CDR3 DNA follows: TGTGCCAGCAGCTCCGGACTAGCGGGGGTAGATACGCAGTATTTT. Encoded protein: CASSSGLAGVDTQYF.

This rearrangement joins TRBV24-1 to TRBJ2-2, with D perhaps TRBD2 (5 bases). There are 13 residues in the CDR3. V dropped 0 bases and J dropped 13 bases, with 11 bases sitting between them. Germline loops: CDR1 KGHDR, CDR2 SFDVKD. CDR3: CATSDLGSRGLFF. In DNA form, the CDR3 reads TGTGCCACCAGTGATTTGGGTAGCCGGGGGCTGTTTTTT.

The chain uses TRBV18 and TRBJ1-5; D gene uncertain. V was trimmed by 6 bases and J by 9 bases, leaving 15 bases between them. The CDR3 is made up of 13 amino acids. CDR1 and CDR2 from the germline V gene are KGHSH and LQKENI. CDR3 amino acids: CASSPGTLRPQHF. The CDR3, as DNA: TGTGCCAGCTCCCCCGGTACCTTGCGGCCCCAGCATTTT.

The chain joins TRBV3-1 (or the pseudogene TRBV3-2) to TRBJ1-1; possible D gene TRBD1, 5 bases. The ends were cut back, 1 base at V and 7 bases at J, with 13 bases in the middle. Germline V gives CDR1 LGHDT, CDR2 YNNKEL (reference sequence). The CDR3 runs 14 residues. The CDR3 DNA reads TGTGCCAGCAGCCAAGGGAGGCGGGGCGTTGAAGCTTTCTTT. Its translation is CASSQGRRGVEAFF.

There are a few counts of this clone. This chain joins TRBV28 and TRBJ1-2, with 7 nucleotides matching TRBD1. Germline CDR1 is MDHEN and CDR2 is SYDVKM. J gave up 4 bases and V 0 bases, and 5 bases lay outside the gene matches. This CDR3 is built from 15 residues. CDR3 nucleotide sequence: TGTGCCAGCAGTTTATGGGACAGGACATCCTATGGCTACACCTTC. Encoded protein: CASSLWDRTSYGYTF.

This chain joins TRBV7-3 and TRBJ2-1; 9 bases fit TRBD2. V was clipped by 2 bases and J by 11 bases; unmatched bases: 10. Germline V gene sequence: CDR1 SGHTA, CDR2 FQGTGA. The CDR3 has 15 amino acids. The CDR3 is CASSLEGGGAAKQFF. As DNA, the CDR3 is TGTGCCAGCAGCTTAGAAGGCGGGGGGGCCGCGAAGCAGTTCTTC.

The chain couples TRBV20-1 to TRBJ1-1; no definite D call. The germline CDR1 and CDR2 sequences are DFQATT and SNEGSKA (reference sequence). CDR3 length equals 10 residues. Trimming took 7 bases from V and 10 from J, leaving 13 bases between them. The CDR3 protein is CSVMGERAFF. Written as DNA, the CDR3 is TGCAGTGTTATGGGCGAGAGAGCTTTCTTT.

The chain carries TRBV4-1 and TRBJ1-3; no definite D call. Looked up from germline, CDR1 is MGHRA and CDR2 is YSYEKL. Trimming removed 0 bases at V and 8 bases at J, with 17 bases between. The CDR3 has 16 residues. The chain's CDR3 is CASSQEWNSRRDTIYF. CDR3 nucleotide sequence: TGCGCCAGCAGCCAAGAATGGAACAGCCGTCGAGACACCATATATTTT.

This chain links TRBV28 with TRBJ2-3; TRBD1 is a possible D gene (5 bases). V shed 3 bases and J shed 6 bases, with 13 bases lying between them. The CDR3 is 14 residues long. Per germline, CDR1 MDHEN and CDR2 SYDVKM. The CDR3 coding sequence is TGTGCCAGCAGTTTGTCAGGGATCGAGGATACGCAGTATTTT. It is translated as CASSLSGIEDTQYF.

V and J are TRBV7-9 and TRBJ1-4; 8 positions match TRBD1. Germline-derived CDR1 and CDR2 are SEHNR and FQNEAQ (reference sequence). The junction had 6 bases not matched to a gene; V was cut back by 5 bases and J by 7 bases. This CDR3 comprises 14 residues. Here the CDR3 reads CASSPTGGGEKLFF. The CDR3 nucleotides are TGTGCCAGCAGCCCTACAGGGGGTGGTGAAAAACTGTTTTTT. Full variable domain (outside the CDR3, taken from reference TRBV7-9 and TRBJ1-4): DTGVSQNPRHKITKRGQNVTFRCDPISEHNRLYWYRQTLGQGPEFLTYFQNEAQLEKSRLLSDRFSAERPKGSFSTLEIQRTEQGDSAMYLCASSPTGGGEKLFFGSGTQLSVL.

The chain couples TRBV12-3 or TRBV12-4 to TRBJ1-1; 9 positions agree with TRBD1. V lost 6 bases and J lost 3; bases outside the gene matches: 2. The CDR3 consists of 13 residues. The DNA of the CDR3 is TGTGCCAGCAGCCGGACAGGGGACACTGAAGCTTTCTTT. This translates into CASSRTGDTEAFF.

The chain joins TRBV14 to TRBJ2-5; D unclear. The germline V and J ends were trimmed by 1 base and 2 bases, with 2 bases remaining between them. The CDR3 consists of 12 residues. In germline, CDR1 is SGHDN, CDR2 FVKESK. The CDR3 DNA follows: TGTGCCAGCAGCCAAGTACAAGAGACCCAGTACTTC. Translating gives CASSQVQETQYF.

The V call is TRBV30, the J call TRBJ2-5, with TRBD2 matching 11 bases. The CDR3 has 15 residues. J lost 5 bases, V lost 2 bases, and 7 bases had no gene match. Germline V CDR1 and CDR2: GTSNPN, SVGIG (reference sequence). CDR3 sequence: CAWSQLAGVSETQYF. The CDR3 region has the DNA TGTGCCTGGAGTCAACTAGCGGGGGTATCGGAGACCCAGTACTTC.

This clone has more than one count but fewer than ten. In the same sample, other DNA sequences code for this CDR3. This chain links TRBV30 with TRBJ1-2; D gene ambiguous. The V end lost 0 bases, the J end lost 0 bases, and 8 bases lay between the germline ends. The CDR3 sequence is 14 residues long. Germline-derived CDR1 and CDR2 are GTSNPN and SVGIG (reference sequence). CDR3 sequence: CAWSVLGANYGYTF. The DNA for the CDR3 is TGTGCCTGGAGTGTCCTGGGAGCTAACTATGGCTACACCTTC.

The genes are TRBV6-6 and TRBJ1-2; D might be TRBD1 (6 bases). This CDR3 has 14 residues. Germline lookup yields CDR1 MNHNY and CDR2 SVGAGI (reference sequence). V gave up 7 bases and J gave up 4 bases, with 16 bases separating them. DNA of the CDR3: TGTGCCAGCACACAGGAAGGGGGTGGCTATGGCTACACCTTC. Its translation: CASTQEGGGYGYTF.

V and J are TRBV6-5 and TRBJ1-1; a weak D match, TRBD1 (5 bases). Trimming took off 6 bases at V and 1 base at J, with 12 bases between the two ends. Germline V lookup: CDR1 MNHEY, CDR2 SVGAGI. The CDR3 totals 14 residues. For the CDR3, the DNA is TGTGCCAGCAGACGGACACCTAGGAACACTGAAGCTTTCTTT. This codes for CASRRTPRNTEAFF.

This clone has a handful of counts. The chain recombines TRBV5-5 with TRBJ2-1; D may be TRBD1 (5 bases). Trimming shortened V by 6 bases and J by 8 bases, and 24 bases separated the two germline ends. There are 16 residues in the CDR3. Germline V gene sequence: CDR1 SGHKS, CDR2 YYEKEE (reference sequence). CDR3 sequence: CASNLGALGDVDEQFF. Written as DNA, the CDR3 is TGTGCCAGCAACCTTGGGGCCCTGGGTGACGTGGATGAGCAGTTCTTC. Based on the CDR3 plus reference TRBV5-5 and TRBJ2-1, the full variable domain is DAGVTQSPTHLIKTRGQQVTLRCSPISGHKSVSWYQQVLGQGPQFIFQYYEKEERGRGNFPDRFSARQFPNYSSELNVNALLLGDSALYLCASNLGALGDVDEQFFGPGTRLTVL.

The CDR3 protein is CASSTLLGTSEANTGELFF. The CDR3 bases are TGTGCCAGCAGTACCTTACTAGGGACTAGCGAAGCGAACACCGGGGAGCTGTTTTTT. The gene calls are TRBV7-9 and TRBJ2-2; 10 bases match TRBD2. Germline V gene sequence: CDR1 SEHNR, CDR2 FQNEAQ (reference sequence). After removal of 6 bases from V and 0 bases from J, the junction contained 13 bases not matched to a gene. The CDR3 runs 19 residues.

The chain combines TRBV30 with TRBJ2-6, with D hard to call. The CDR3 spans 15 residues. Trimming took off 0 bases at V and 2 bases at J, with 8 bases between the two ends. Germline V gene lookup returns CDR1 GTSNPN and CDR2 SVGIG (reference sequence). The CDR3 DNA sequence: TGTGCCTGGAGTGTAATGGCAGCTGGGGCCAACGTCCTGACTTTC. Translating gives CAWSVMAAGANVLTF.

The V call is TRBV4-2, the J call TRBJ1-2; D is perhaps TRBD1 (6 bases). Germline CDR1 reads LGHNA; CDR2 reads YNFKEQ. Deletions cut 1 base from V and 4 bases from J, with 10 bases between. CDR3 length equals 14 residues. The CDR3 sequence: CASSQGQALYGYTF. As DNA, the CDR3 is TGTGCCAGCAGCCAAGGACAGGCTCTCTATGGCTACACCTTC.